This TCR beta chain emerged from a study of lymphopenia after photon versus proton radiotherapy. Germline lookup yields CDR1 MDHEN and CDR2 SYDVKM. The CDR3 is 15 amino acids. V lost 4 bases and J 4 bases, leaving 14 bases between the germline ends. As regards this clone: Its specificity is unknown.

TCRdb's copy holds only in-frame clones and misses some; the assay was immunoSEQ multiplex PCR. The sample lists some 170,000 clones, about 88% occurring once. Study results and limitations: After the lymphocyte nadir, photon-treated repertoires showed oligoclonal expansion, especially of CD8+ Temra cells. Photon-treated patients lost naive T cells and TCR diversity; proton-treated stayed stable. Post-nadir TCR diversity decline inversely tracked overall survival among those who died. Authors raise, but do not show, better survival with proton therapy.

The sequencing used peripheral blood, collected from a patient treated with photon-based radiotherapy. V and J are TRBV28 and TRBJ1-5; D is uncertain. This receptor was obtained from a man aged 50 to 59 with gastric cancer. Here the CDR3 reads CASSSALGDNQPQHF. In nucleotides, the CDR3 is TGTGCCAGCAGTTCCGCCTTAGGTGATAATCAGCCCCAGCATTTT.